Following are 10 T cell receptor beta chains from one sample sequenced in a study of cytomegalovirus exposure and HLA in healthy donors. Use of 60 Vbeta and 13 Jbeta primers characterized the PCR. The method was immunoSEQ multiplex PCR; TCRdb's version includes in-frame clones alone and lacks a portion of them. The table has approximately 110,000 clones, roughly 76% seen once. Sequenced sample: PBMCs. All receptors derive from a woman between 55 and 75 years old in good health and CMV-seropositive.

This sequence joins TRBV19 and TRBJ2-1, with 12 positions matching TRBD1. Germline CDR1 is LNHDA and CDR2 is SQIVND (reference sequence). The CDR3 length is 16 residues. The J segment lost 8 bases and the V segment lost 0 bases, leaving 5 bases of the junction unmatched. CDR3 protein: CASSIETGTGGYEQFF. The CDR3 DNA reads as TGTGCCAGTAGTATAGAAACCGGGACAGGGGGCTATGAGCAGTTCTTC. The whole variable domain, filled in from reference TRBV19 and TRBJ2-1, reads DGGITQSPKYLFRKEGQNVTLSCEQNLNHDAMYWYRQDPGQGLRLIYYSQIVNDFQKGDIAEGYSVSREKKESFPLTVTSAQKNPTAFYLCASSIETGTGGYEQFFGPGTRLTVL.

The chain joins TRBV2 to TRBJ2-5; 7 bases are a match to TRBD1. Germline V gene sequence: CDR1 SNHLY, CDR2 FYNNEI. Losses at the gene ends were 7 bases for V and 14 bases for J; bases not matched to a gene: 7. The CDR3 contains 10 residues. CDR3 amino acids: CASKLDRVYF. The CDR3 DNA is TGTGCCAGCAAACTCGACAGGGTTTACTTC.

V and J are TRBV7-9 and TRBJ2-1; D unclear. Per the germline V gene, CDR1 is SEHNR and CDR2 is FQNEAQ (reference sequence). The CDR3 covers 11 residues. V lost 5 bases and J 9 bases, leaving 8 bases between the germline ends. The CDR3 here is CASSPSREQFF. The CDR3 region has the DNA TGTGCCAGCAGCCCCTCGCGTGAGCAGTTCTTC.

This chain connects TRBV7-9 to TRBJ2-1, with 12 bases fitting TRBD2. This CDR3 has 18 residues. J was trimmed by 7 bases and V by 5 bases; bases with no gene match: 15. Looked up from germline, CDR1 is SEHNR and CDR2 is FQNEAQ (reference sequence). The CDR3 DNA reads TGTGCCAGCAGCCCACCCGACCTAGCGGGGGGGCCGGGAAATGAGCAGTTCTTC. Protein: CASSPPDLAGGPGNEQFF.

The rearrangement links TRBV21-1 to TRBJ1-4; the D call of TRBD1 is as the table states it, not checked on the DNA. TRBV21-1 is noted as a pseudogene. There are 15 residues in the CDR3. The CDR3 region has the DNA TGTGCCAGCAGCAAAGAACGGTCAGGGGGCGGAAAACTGTTTTTT. Residues: CASSKERSGGGKLFF.

This clone was seen a handful of times. At the DNA level, this CDR3 is encoded by other sequences in the same sample as well. This rearrangement joins TRBV6-1 to TRBJ2-7, with TRBD1 matching over 9 bases. V lost 6 bases and J lost 0; bases outside the gene matches: 6. The CDR3 sequence is 15 residues long. Germline CDR1 is MNHNS and CDR2 is SASEGT. This CDR3 reads CASSEQGASSYEQYF. The CDR3 DNA reads TGTGCCAGCAGCGAACAGGGGGCCTCCTCCTACGAGCAGTACTTC.

As regards this clone: One junction end does not reproduce the germline sequence, and a read error may be involved. Different DNA sequences within this sample yield the same CDR3. The chain has TRBV7-2 and TRBJ1-2; D gene unclear. Germline values: CDR1 SGHTA, CDR2 FQGNSA. CDR3 length equals 15 residues. Here the CDR3 DNA reads TGCGCCAGCAGATCCGGGAATCAACGCAACTATGGCTACACCTTC. Encoded protein: CASRSGNQRNYGYTF.

This clone was seen a few times. The chain combines TRBV11-2 with TRBJ2-7; TRBD1 matches at 7 bases. The germline CDR1 and CDR2 sequences are SGHAT and FQNNGV. V lost 2 bases to trimming and J lost 5 bases; unmatched junction nucleotides: 6. The CDR3 extends over 14 amino acids. The CDR3 protein is CASSLFDRVDEQYF. As DNA, the CDR3 is TGTGCCAGCAGCTTATTCGACAGGGTCGACGAGCAGTACTTC.

The chain couples TRBV14 to TRBJ2-6, with TRBD2 as a possible D gene (6 bases). CDR1 and CDR2 from the germline V gene are SGHDN and FVKESK. CDR3 length equals 17 residues. Trimming took off 7 bases at V and 0 bases at J, with 16 bases between the two ends. The DNA of the CDR3 is TGTGCCAGCACCAAAACGGGGGTGATCTCTGGGGCCAACGTCCTGACTTTC. It yields the protein CASTKTGVISGANVLTF.

The rearrangement uses TRBV30 and TRBJ1-4, with D maybe TRBD1 (5 bases). Germline V gene sequence: CDR1 GTSNPN, CDR2 SVGIG (reference sequence). Trimming removed 0 bases at V and 16 bases at J, with 12 bases between. The CDR3 contains 11 residues. CDR3 in DNA: TGTGCCTGGAGTGTATCGGACACCAGGTTTTTT. Protein sequence: CAWSVSDTRFF.